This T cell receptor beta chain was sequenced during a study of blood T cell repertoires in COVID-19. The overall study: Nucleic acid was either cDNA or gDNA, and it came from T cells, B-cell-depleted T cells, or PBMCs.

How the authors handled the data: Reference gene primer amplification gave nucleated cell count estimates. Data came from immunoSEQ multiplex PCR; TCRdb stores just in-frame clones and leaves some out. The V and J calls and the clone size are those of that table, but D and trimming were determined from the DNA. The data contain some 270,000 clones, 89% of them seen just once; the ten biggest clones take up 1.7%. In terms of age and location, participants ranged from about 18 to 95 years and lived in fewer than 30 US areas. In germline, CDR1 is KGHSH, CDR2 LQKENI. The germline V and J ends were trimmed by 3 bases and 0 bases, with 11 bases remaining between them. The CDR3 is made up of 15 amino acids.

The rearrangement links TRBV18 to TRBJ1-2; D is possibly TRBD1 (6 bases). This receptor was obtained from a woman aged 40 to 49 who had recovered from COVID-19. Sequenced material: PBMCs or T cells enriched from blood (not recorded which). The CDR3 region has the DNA TGTGCCAGCTCACCGGACAGATGGCCTAACTATGGCTACACCTTC. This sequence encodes CASSPDRWPNYGYTF.